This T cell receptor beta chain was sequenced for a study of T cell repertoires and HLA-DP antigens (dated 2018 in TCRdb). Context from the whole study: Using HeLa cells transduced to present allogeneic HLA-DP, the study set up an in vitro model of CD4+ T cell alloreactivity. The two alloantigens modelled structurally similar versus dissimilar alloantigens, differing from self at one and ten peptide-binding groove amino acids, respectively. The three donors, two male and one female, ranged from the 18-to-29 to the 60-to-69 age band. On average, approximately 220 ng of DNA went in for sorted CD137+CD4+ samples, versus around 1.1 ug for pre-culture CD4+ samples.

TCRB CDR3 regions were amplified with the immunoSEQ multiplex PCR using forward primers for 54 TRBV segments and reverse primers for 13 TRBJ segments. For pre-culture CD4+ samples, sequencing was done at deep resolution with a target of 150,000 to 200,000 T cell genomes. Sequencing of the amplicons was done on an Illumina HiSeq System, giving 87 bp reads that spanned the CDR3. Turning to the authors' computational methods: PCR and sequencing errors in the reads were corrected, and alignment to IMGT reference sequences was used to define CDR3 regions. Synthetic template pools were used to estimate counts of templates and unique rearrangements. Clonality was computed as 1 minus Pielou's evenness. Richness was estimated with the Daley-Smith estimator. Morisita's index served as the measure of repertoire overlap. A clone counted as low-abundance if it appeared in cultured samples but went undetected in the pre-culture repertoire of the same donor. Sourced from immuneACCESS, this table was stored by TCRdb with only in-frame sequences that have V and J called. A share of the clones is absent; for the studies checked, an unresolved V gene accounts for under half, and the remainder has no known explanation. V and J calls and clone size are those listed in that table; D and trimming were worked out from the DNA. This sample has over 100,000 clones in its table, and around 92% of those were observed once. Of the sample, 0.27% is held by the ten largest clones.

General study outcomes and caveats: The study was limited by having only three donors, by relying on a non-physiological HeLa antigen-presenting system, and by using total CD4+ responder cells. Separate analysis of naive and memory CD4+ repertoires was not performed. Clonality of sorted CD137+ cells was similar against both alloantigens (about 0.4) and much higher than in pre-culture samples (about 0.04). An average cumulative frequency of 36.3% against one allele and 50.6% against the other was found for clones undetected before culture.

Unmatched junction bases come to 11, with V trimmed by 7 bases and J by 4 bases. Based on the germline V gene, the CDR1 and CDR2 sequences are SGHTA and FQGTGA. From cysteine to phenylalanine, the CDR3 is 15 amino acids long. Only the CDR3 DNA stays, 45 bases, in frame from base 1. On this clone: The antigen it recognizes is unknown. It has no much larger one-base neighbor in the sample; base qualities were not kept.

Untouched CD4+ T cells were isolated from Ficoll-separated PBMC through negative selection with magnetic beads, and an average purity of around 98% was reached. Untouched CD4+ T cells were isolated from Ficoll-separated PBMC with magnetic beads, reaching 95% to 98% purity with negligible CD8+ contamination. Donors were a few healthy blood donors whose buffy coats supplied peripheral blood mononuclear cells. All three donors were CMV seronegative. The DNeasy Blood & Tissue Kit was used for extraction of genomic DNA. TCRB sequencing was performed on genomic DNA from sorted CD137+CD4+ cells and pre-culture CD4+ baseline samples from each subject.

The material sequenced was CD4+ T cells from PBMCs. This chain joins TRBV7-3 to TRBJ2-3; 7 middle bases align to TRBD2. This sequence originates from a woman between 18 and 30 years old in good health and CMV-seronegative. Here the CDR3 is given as CASTSVGGPADTQYF. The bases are TGTGCCAGCACCTCGGTGGGAGGGCCTGCAGATACGCAGTATTTT.